This T cell receptor beta chain came from a study of blood T cell repertoires in COVID-19. Overall study context: T cells, B-cell-depleted T cells, or PBMCs provided the cDNA or gDNA that served as material.

The protocol was immunoSEQ multiplex PCR, while the TCRdb copy is restricted to in-frame clones and leaves out a portion. This table has 250,000 to 300,000 clones, approximately 85% appearing once. Participants classified as exposed had met a COVID-19 case within 2 weeks before study entry. CDR1 SEHNR and CDR2 FQNEAQ come from the germline V gene (reference sequence). J was trimmed by 6 bases and V by 1 base; bases with no gene match: 9. The CDR3 spans 16 residues. This chain uses TRBV7-9 with TRBJ1-2; TRBD1 matches at 9 bases. The sequence was obtained from a woman aged 50 to 65 who had been exposed to COVID-19. Sequencing was done on a sample of PBMCs or T cells enriched from blood (not recorded which). The CDR3 region has the DNA TGTGCCAGCAGCTTAGGCGTCGGACAGGGGTCGGATGGCTACACCTTC. Residues: CASSLGVGQGSDGYTF.